The present T cell receptor beta chain was sequenced within a study of CD8+CD57+ T cells in acquired aplastic anemia. Selection for sequencing was limited to patients who had shown CD8+CD57+ cell expansion by flow cytometry. Everyone among the patients had severe acquired aplastic anemia. Whole-study findings and limits: Simpson's diversity of CD8+ cells was not significantly different in patients compared with controls.

For this clonotype: The antigen remains unidentified.

Genomic DNA templated the TCR beta VDJ and CDR3 profiling. TCRdb independently ran MiXCR on the reads; one entry per CDR3 protein. This sample has around 180,000 distinct CDR3 sequences, with 45% to 60% found just once. Trimming shortened V by 3 bases and J by 3 bases, and 6 bases separated the two germline ends. The CDR3 length is 12 residues. Per germline, CDR1 ENHRY and CDR2 SYGVKD. The sequenced material came from sorted CD4+, CD8+, or CD8+CD57+ T cells (not recorded which) from PBMCs. V gene TRBV10-3 combines with J gene TRBJ2-7; D uncertain. This TCR was sampled from a human donor with aplastic anemia. The chain's CDR3 is CAISDSNYEQYF. CDR3 sequence (DNA): TGTGCCATCAGTGACTCTAACTACGAGCAGTACTTC.